This TCR beta chain was observed in a study of Ad26.COV2.S vaccination and SARS-CoV-2 variants (dated by TCRdb to the early 2020s). Regarding the complete study: Vaccine-arm donors were drawn from COV1001, a multicentre, randomized, double-blind, placebo-controlled phase I-IIa trial of Ad26.COV2.S in healthy adults. Investigators remained blinded to trial group allocation during experiments and outcome assessment. Participants in the trial were split at random into five groups of five each, receiving low-dose or high-dose Ad26.COV2.S once or twice, or else placebo on both occasions. A total of some 30 samples were included in the TCR-sequenced set, comprising roughly 19 Ad26.COV2.S vaccine recipients, 5 placebo recipients and 8 SARS-CoV-2 convalescent individuals. Ad26.COV2.S was administered intramuscularly at 5 x 10^10 or 1 x 10^11 viral particles, either as a single shot or as two shots given 56 days apart. TCRbeta repertoire sequencing was used to assess the specificity and breadth of SARS-CoV-2-reactive T cell receptors after Ad26.COV2.S vaccination. Study-level results and caveats: The study lacked the statistical power to compare responses across vaccine doses or regimens. Substantial breadth of spike-specific CD8+ and CD4+ T cell responses was reported after vaccination. Ad26.COV2.S recipients had higher spike-specific TCR breadth than placebo recipients (P = 0.0014). The authors noted that the TCR breadth and depth analyses may have underestimated total T cell responses. Non-spike TCR breadth was comparable between vaccine and placebo recipients, consistent with the vaccine containing only spike.

Taken from cysteine to phenylalanine, the CDR3 has 14 residues. Just CDR3 DNA is preserved here, 42 bases in frame from base 1. CDR1 and CDR2, per the germline V gene, are SGHTA and FQGNSA. Trimming at the junction amounts to 3 bases on V and 4 bases on J, and the germline ends lie 12 bases apart. The immunoSEQ Assay was the method used to sequence TCRbeta CDR3 regions. After extraction, genomic DNA underwent amplification by bias-controlled multiplex PCR, followed by high-throughput sequencing. The paper's processing steps were these. To quantify the absolute abundance of each unique TCRbeta CDR3 region, sequences were collapsed and filtered. T cell fraction was estimated by normalizing TCRbeta template counts to usable DNA, which was measured by amplifying reference genes present in all nucleated cells. Repertoire TCRs were annotated as SARS-CoV-2-specific by exact matching of V gene, CDR3 amino acid sequence and J gene to a known reactive TCR set. MIRA supplied the reference SARS-CoV-2 TCR set, which was filtered for enrichment in COVID-19-positive ImmuneCODE repertoires so that public or cross-reactive TCRs were removed. Drawing on the MIRA antigens, annotated TCRs were analysed further at the level of specific ORF or position within ORF. Depth was the summed frequency of annotated unique rearrangements, while breadth was defined as annotated unique rearrangements over total unique productive rearrangements. Two-sided Wilcoxon rank-sum tests were applied when comparing TCR breadth between groups. Entries here come from immuneACCESS through TCRdb and include only in-frame sequences with V and J called. Some clones fail to appear in such tables; in the studies checked, an unresolved V gene covers under half of the shortfall, and the cause of the remainder is unknown. V, J and clone size were drawn from that table, and D and trimming were deduced from the DNA. This sample holds 380,000 or so clones; roughly four fifths were observed only once. Roughly 7.4% of the sample belongs to the ten largest clones.

The label giving this sample's treatment or condition can be read as: 15 to 20 received Ad26.COV2.S at low or high dose, single or two shots; 5 received placebo; per-sample allocation not given. For vaccine and placebo recipients, the sequenced repertoires came from samples collected on day 63 after the first injection. Cohort 1b enrolled 25 or so adults aged 18-55 years at a single site in Boston, USA, between 29 July and 7 August 2020. Ad26.COV2.S was a replication-incompetent adenovirus type 26 vector that expressed a prefusion-stabilized SARS-CoV-2 spike protein derived from the original Wuhan strain. About this clone itself: Its antigen has not been determined. Qualities for individual bases were not recorded, and no much larger clone is one base off.

Sequences were derived from peripheral blood, sampled in a trial of Ad26.COV2.S vaccine versus placebo. The origin of this receptor is a person between 18 and 60 years old who received the Ad26.COV2.S COVID-19 vaccine or a placebo. This chain joins TRBV7-2 to TRBJ1-1; TRBD1 is possibly the D segment (5 matching bases). CDR3 sequence: CASSLQGTSTEAFF. Read as DNA, the sequence is TGTGCCAGCAGCTTGCAGGGAACGAGCACTGAAGCTTTCTTT.